This T cell receptor (beta chain) was identified in a study of T cells of healthy individuals. This CDR3 is built from 14 residues. Germline CDR1 SGHTA, CDR2 FQGNSA. Between the trimmed V and J ends, which lost 5 bases and 3 bases, there was a span of 11 bases. From the 5' RACE reads, TCRdb called clonotypes with MiXCR, one entry per CDR3 protein. This table has tens of thousands of distinct CDR3 sequences, over 12% appearing once. This sequence joins TRBV7-2 and TRBJ1-5, with D unresolved. The sequence derives from a human donor in good health. CDR3 sequence: CASSISGDNQPQHF. DNA for the CDR3: TGTGCCAGCAGCATTTCGGGAGACAATCAGCCCCAGCATTTT.